These 5 T cell receptor beta chains originate from one sample sequenced in a study of metastatic and nonmetastatic thyroid tumors. No patient had received any treatment before thyroid surgery. TCRdb re-called the PCR reads through MiXCR. The sample holds roughly 75,000 clones, around 12% seen once. Sequenced sample: tumor tissue. These receptors originate from a female donor with papillary thyroid cancer or a benign thyroid nodule (not recorded which). Some clones in this sample may be carry-over from other donors' samples.

This clone was observed many times. The rearrangement uses TRBV14 and TRBJ2-1; perhaps TRBD1 as D (6 bases). In germline, CDR1 is SGHDN, CDR2 FVKESK. The CDR3 is 14 amino acids. The V and J ends lost 4 bases and 6 bases respectively, with 13 bases between them. Here the CDR3 reads CASSLLQGFNEQFF. Here the CDR3 DNA reads TGTGCCAGCAGCCTCTTACAGGGTTTCAATGAGCAGTTCTTC. Full variable domain (remainder filled in from reference TRBV14 and TRBJ2-1): EAGVTQFPSHSVIEKGQTVTLRCDPISGHDNLYWYRRVMGKEIKFLLHFVKESKQDESGMPNNRFLAERTGGTYSTLKVQPAELEDSGVYFCASSLLQGFNEQFFGPGTRLTVL.

There are many counts of this clone. The chain employs TRBV5-1 and TRBJ2-7; the D gene is possibly TRBD2 (6 bases). Germline V CDR1 and CDR2: SGHRS, YFSETQ. The CDR3 has 13 amino acids. The V end was cut by 0 bases, the J end by 4 bases, with 8 bases between. CDR3 residues: CASSLDGGYEQYF. Here the CDR3 DNA reads TGCGCCAGCAGCTTGGATGGAGGGTACGAGCAGTACTTC. Supplemented by reference TRBV5-1 and TRBJ2-7, the full variable domain reads KAGVTQTPRYLIKTRGQQVTLSCSPISGHRSVSWYQQTPGQGLQFLFEYFSETQRNKGNFPGRFSGRQFSNSRSEMNVSTLELGDSALYLCASSLDGGYEQYFGPGTRLTVT.

Remarks on this clone: With a much larger clone just one base away, this may be a read error. The chain links TRBV11-1 to TRBJ2-3, with TRBD2 as a possible D gene (5 bases). Germline CDR1 is SGHAT and CDR2 is FQDESV (reference sequence). The CDR3 is 15 residues long. The V end lost 5 bases, the J end lost 0 bases, and 12 bases lay between the germline ends. CDR3 in DNA: TGTGCCAGCAGCGGCATAAGCGGTAGCACAGATACGCAGTATTTT. This translates into CASSGISGSTDTQYF.

The V call is TRBV20-1, the J call TRBJ2-7; 11 bases are shared with TRBD2. V trimming: 4 bases; J trimming: 3 bases; junction bases outside the gene matches: 2. CDR3 length equals 13 residues. Germline assignment: CDR1 DFQATT and CDR2 SNEGSKA (reference sequence). The CDR3 protein is CSAITSGGYEQYF. The CDR3 nucleotides are TGCAGTGCTATAACTAGCGGGGGCTACGAGCAGTACTTC.

This clone has more than one count but fewer than ten. A clone one base away is much larger, so this may be a read error. The chain has TRBV12-3 or TRBV12-4 and TRBJ1-5, with D possibly matching TRBD1 (6 bases). The CDR3 totals 17 residues. This CDR3 is CASILEPSGGGWQPQHF. For the CDR3, the DNA is TGTGCCAGCATTTTAGAACCCTCGGGGGGCGGATGGCAGCCCCAGCATTTT.